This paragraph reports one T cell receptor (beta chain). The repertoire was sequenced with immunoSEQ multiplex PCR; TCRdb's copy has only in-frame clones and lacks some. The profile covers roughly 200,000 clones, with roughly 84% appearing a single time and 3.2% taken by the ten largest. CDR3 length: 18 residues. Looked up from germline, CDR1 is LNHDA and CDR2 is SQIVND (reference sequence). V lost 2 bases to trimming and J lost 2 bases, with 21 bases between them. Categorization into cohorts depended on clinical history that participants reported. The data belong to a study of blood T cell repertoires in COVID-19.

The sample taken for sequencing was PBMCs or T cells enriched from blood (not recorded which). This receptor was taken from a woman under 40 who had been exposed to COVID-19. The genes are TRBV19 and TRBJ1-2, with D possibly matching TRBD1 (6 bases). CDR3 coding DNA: TGTGCCAGTAGTATATTCGGTGACAGGTACGATGCAAACTATGGCTACACCTTC. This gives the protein CASSIFGDRYDANYGYTF.